This TCR beta chain emerged from a study of technical replicates of blood from a few donors. Assay used: immunoSEQ multiplex PCR; TCRdb lists only in-frame clones, some missing. The profile shows 60,000 to 90,000 clones, almost 98% of them singletons. CDR1 is SGHRS and CDR2 is YFSETQ in the germline V gene. V gave up 2 bases and J gave up 2 bases; unmatched junction bases: 7. CDR3 length: 16 amino acids. Material: T cells isolated from PBMCs. The TCR sequence derives from a human donor in good health. The J gene is TRBJ2-3, the V gene TRBV5-1; 8 bases map to TRBD1. The CDR3 loop is CASSFTTGVVTDTQYF. For the CDR3, the DNA is TGCGCCAGCAGCTTTACGACAGGGGTGGTCACAGATACGCAGTATTTT. Together with reference TRBV5-1 and TRBJ2-3, the CDR3 gives the full variable domain: KAGVTQTPRYLIKTRGQQVTLSCSPISGHRSVSWYQQTPGQGLQFLFEYFSETQRNKGNFPGRFSGRQFSNSRSEMNVSTLELGDSALYLCASSFTTGVVTDTQYFGPGTRLTVL.